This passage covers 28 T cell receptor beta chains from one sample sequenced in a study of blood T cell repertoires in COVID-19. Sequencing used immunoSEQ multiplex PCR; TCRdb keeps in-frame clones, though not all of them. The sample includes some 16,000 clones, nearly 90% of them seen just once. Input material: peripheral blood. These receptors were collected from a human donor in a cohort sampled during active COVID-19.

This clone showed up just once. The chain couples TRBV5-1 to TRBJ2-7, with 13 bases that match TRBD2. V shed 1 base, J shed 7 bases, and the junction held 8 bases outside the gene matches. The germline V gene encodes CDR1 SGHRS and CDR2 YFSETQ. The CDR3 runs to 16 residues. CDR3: CASSLMTSGRIWEQYF. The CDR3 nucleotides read TGCGCCAGCAGCTTGATGACTAGCGGGAGGATTTGGGAGCAGTACTTC.

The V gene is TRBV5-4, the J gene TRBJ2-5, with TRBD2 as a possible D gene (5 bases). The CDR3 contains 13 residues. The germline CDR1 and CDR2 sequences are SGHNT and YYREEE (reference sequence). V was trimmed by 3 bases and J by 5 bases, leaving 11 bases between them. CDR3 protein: CASSSWTGETQYF. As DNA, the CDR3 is TGTGCCAGCAGCTCGTGGACGGGGGAGACCCAGTACTTC.

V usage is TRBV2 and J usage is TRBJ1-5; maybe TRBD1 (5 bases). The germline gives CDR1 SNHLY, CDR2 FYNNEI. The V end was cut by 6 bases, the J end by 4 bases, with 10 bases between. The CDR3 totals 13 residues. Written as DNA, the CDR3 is TGTGCCAGCAGCGTCGGACAAAATCAGCCCCAGCATTTT. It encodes CASSVGQNQPQHF.

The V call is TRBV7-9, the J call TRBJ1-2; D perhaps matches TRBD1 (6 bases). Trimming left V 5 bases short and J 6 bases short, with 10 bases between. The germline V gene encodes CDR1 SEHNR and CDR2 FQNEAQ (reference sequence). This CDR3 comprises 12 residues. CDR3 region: CASSPHRDGYTF. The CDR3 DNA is TGTGCCAGCAGCCCCCACAGGGATGGCTACACCTTC.

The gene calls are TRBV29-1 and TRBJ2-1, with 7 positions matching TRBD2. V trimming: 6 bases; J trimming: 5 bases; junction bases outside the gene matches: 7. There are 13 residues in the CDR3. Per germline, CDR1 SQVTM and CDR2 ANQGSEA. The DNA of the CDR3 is TGCAGCGTCGTCGGGACTAACAACAATGAGCAGTTCTTC. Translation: CSVVGTNNNEQFF.

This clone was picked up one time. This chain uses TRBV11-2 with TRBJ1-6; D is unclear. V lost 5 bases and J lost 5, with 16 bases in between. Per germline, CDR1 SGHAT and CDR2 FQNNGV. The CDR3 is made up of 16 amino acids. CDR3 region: CASSQGSSMDNSPLHF. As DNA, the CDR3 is TGTGCCAGCAGCCAAGGGAGCTCAATGGATAATTCACCCCTCCACTTT.

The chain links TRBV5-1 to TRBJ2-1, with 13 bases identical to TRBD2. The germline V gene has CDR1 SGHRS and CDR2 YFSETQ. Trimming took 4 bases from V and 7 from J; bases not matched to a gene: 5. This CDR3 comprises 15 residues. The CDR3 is CASSGLAGAGNEQFF. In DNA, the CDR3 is TGCGCCAGCAGCGGACTAGCGGGAGCGGGGAATGAGCAGTTCTTC.

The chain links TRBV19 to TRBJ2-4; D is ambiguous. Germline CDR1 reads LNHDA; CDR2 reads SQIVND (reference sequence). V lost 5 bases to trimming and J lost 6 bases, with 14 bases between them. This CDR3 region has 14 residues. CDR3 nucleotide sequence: TGTGCCAGTAGTCGACGAGGCGGTGGAAACATTCAGTACTTC. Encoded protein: CASSRRGGGNIQYF.

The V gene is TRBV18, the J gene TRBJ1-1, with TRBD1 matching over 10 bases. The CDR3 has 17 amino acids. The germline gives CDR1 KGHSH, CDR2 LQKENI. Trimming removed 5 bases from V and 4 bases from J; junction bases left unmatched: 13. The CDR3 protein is CASSAMPATGGLTEAFF. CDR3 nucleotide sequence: TGTGCCAGCTCAGCTATGCCTGCGACAGGGGGCCTCACTGAAGCTTTCTTT.

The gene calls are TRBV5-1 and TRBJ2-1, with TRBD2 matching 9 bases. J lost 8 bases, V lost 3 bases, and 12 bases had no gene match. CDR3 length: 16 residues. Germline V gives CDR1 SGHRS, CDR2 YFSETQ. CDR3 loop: CASSSSGLAGTHEQFF. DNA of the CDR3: TGCGCCAGCAGCTCCTCGGGCCTAGCGGGAACTCATGAGCAGTTCTTC.

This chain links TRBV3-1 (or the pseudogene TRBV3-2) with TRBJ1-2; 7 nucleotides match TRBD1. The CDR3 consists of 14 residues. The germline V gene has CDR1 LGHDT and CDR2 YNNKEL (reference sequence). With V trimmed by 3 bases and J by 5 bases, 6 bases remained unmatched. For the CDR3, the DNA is TGTGCCAGCAGCCAGAGACAGGGCCAATATGGCTACACCTTC. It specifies CASSQRQGQYGYTF.

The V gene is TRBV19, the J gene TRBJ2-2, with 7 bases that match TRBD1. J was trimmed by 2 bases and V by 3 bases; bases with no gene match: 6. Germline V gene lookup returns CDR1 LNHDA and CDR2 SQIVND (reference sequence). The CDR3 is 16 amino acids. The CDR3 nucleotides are TGTGCCAGTAGTATTCAGGGGACAGCCAACACCGGGGAGCTGTTTTTT. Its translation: CASSIQGTANTGELFF.

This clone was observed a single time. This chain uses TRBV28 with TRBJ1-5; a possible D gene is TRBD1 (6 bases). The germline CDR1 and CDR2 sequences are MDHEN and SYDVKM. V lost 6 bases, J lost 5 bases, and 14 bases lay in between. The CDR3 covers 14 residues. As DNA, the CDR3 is TGTGCCAGCAGCCGACAGGTGAGGGATCAGCCCCAGCATTTT. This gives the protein CASSRQVRDQPQHF.

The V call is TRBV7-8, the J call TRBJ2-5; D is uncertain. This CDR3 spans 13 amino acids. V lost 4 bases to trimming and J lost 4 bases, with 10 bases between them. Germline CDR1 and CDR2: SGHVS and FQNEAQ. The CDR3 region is CASSSRFRETQYF. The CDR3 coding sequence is TGTGCCAGCAGCTCTCGGTTCCGAGAGACCCAGTACTTC.

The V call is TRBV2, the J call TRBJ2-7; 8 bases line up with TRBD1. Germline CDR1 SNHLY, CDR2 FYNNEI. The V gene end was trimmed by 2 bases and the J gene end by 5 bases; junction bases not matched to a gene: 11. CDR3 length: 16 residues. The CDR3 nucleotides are TGTGCCAGCAGTGAACGAATTCCCGGGACAGGTAACGAGCAGTACTTC. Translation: CASSERIPGTGNEQYF.

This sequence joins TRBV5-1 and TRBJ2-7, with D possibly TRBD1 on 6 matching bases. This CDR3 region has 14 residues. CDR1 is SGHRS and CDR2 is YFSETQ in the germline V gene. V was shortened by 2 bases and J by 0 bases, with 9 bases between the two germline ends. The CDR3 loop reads CASSLTGISYEQYF. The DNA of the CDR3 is TGCGCCAGCAGCTTAACAGGGATCTCCTACGAGCAGTACTTC.

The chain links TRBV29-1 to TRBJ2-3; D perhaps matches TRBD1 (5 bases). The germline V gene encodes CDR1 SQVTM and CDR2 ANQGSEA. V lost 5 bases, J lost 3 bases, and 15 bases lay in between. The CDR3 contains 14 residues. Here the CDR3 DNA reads TGCAGCGTTCGTCTAAGACAGTTTACAGATACGCAGTATTTT. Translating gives CSVRLRQFTDTQYF.

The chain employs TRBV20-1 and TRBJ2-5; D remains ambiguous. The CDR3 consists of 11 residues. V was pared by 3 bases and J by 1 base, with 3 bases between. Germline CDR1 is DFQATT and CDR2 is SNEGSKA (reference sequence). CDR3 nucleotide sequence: TGCAGTGCTAGCGGCCAAGAGACCCAGTACTTC. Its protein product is CSASGQETQYF.

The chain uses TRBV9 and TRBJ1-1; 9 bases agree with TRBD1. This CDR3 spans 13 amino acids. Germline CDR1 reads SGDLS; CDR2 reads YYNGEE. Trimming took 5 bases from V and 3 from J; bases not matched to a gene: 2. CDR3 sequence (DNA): TGTGCCAGCAGGGGACAGGGCCACACTGAAGCTTTCTTT. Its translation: CASRGQGHTEAFF.

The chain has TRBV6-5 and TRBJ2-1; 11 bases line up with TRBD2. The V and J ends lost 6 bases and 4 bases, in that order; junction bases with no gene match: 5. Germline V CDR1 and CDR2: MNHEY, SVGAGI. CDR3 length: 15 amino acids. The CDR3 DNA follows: TGTGCCAGCAGCGCCGGGACTAGCGGATACAATGAGCAGTTCTTC. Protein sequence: CASSAGTSGYNEQFF.

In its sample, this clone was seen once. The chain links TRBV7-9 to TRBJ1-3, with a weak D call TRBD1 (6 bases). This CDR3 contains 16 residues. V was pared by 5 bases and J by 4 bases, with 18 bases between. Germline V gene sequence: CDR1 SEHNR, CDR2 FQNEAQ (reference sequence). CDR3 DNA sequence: TGTGCCAGCAGCAAAGCGAGCGGGGGGCTAGGAAACACCATATATTTT. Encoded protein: CASSKASGGLGNTIYF.

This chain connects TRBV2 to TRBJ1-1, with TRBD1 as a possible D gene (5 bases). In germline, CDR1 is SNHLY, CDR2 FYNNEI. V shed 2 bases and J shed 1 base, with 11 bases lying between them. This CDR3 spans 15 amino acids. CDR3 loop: CASSEQGVGNTEAFF. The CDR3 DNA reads TGTGCCAGCAGTGAACAGGGCGTAGGGAACACTGAAGCTTTCTTT.

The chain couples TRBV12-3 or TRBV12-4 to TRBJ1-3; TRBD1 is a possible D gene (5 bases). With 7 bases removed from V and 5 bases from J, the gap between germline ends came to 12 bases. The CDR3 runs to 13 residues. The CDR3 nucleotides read TGTGCCAGCACCGGGGGGTCTAGAAACACCATATATTTT. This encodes CASTGGSRNTIYF.

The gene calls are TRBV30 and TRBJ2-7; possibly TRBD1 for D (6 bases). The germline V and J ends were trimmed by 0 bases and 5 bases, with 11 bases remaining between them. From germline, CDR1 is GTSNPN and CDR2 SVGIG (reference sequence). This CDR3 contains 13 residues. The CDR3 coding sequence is TGTGCCTGGAGTGTGCGTGGGGGCAACGAGCAGTACTTC. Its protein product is CAWSVRGGNEQYF.

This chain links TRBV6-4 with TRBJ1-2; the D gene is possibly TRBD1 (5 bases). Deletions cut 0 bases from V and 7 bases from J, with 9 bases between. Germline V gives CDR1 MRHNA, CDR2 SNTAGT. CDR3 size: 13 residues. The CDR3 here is CASSDSTVGGYTF. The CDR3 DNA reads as TGTGCCAGCAGTGACTCGACAGTGGGTGGCTACACCTTC.

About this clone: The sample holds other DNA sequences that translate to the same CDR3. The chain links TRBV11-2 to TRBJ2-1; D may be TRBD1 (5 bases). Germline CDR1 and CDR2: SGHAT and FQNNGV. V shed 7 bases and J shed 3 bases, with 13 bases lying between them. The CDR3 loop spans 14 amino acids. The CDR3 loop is CASTKDTNYNEQFF. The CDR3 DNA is TGTGCCAGCACCAAGGACACGAACTACAATGAGCAGTTCTTC.

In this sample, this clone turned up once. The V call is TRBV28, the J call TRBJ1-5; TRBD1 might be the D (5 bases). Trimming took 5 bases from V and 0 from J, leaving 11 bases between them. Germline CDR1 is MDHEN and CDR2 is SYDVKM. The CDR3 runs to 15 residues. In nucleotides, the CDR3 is TGTGCCAGCAGTAGACAGTCATATAGCAATCAGCCCCAGCATTTT. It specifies CASSRQSYSNQPQHF.

The CDR3 protein is CATSSQGNQPQHF. CDR3 DNA: TGTGCCACCAGCAGCCAGGGGAATCAGCCCCAGCATTTT. V is TRBV15 and J is TRBJ1-5; maybe TRBD1 (6 bases). CDR1 and CDR2 from the germline V gene are LNHNV and YYDKDF (reference sequence). V lost 3 bases, J lost 4 bases, and 7 bases lay in between. The CDR3 sequence is 13 residues long.